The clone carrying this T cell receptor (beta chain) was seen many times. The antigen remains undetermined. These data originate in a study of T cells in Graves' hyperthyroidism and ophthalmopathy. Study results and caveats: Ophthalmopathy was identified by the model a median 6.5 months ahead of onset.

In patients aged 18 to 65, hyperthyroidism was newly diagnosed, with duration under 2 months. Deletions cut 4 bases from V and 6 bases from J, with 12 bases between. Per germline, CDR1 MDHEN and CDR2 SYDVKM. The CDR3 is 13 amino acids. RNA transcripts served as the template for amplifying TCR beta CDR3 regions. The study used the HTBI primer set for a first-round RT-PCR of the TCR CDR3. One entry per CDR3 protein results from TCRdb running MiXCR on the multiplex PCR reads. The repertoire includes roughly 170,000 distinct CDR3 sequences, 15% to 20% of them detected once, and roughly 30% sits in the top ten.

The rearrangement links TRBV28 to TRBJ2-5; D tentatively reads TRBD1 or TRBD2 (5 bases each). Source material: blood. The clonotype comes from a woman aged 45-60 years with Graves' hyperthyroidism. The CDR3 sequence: CASSSGQRKTQYF. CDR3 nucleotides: TGTGCCAGCAGTTCGGGGCAACGAAAGACCCAGTACTTC.